This T cell receptor (beta chain) appears in the sequencing data of a study of vaccination and CD4 T cells after COVID-19. Study-level background: There were two doses of either BNT162b2 or mRNA-1273 vaccine given to participants.

Treatment here: roughly ten-day PBMC culture with coronavirus spike peptide pools or control peptides (ViraFEST assay). The dates of positive PCR tests extended from March through December 2020 and came before the US Alpha, Beta and Delta variants. Sequenced with the Oncomine TCR Beta short-read assay was DNA taken from cultured CD4+ T cells. MiXCR, run by TCRdb on the PCR reads, gives a single entry per CDR3 protein. The sample gives approximately 17,000 distinct CDR3 sequences, approximately 50% of which show up once; 15% to 20% is in the top ten. Note on this clonotype: As yet, its antigen is unknown.

This CDR3 region has 12 residues. Germline V gene lookup returns CDR1 DFQATT and CDR2 SNEGSKA (reference sequence). V was cut by 3 bases and J by 0 bases, with 5 bases left in between. The chain uses TRBV20-1 and TRBJ1-2; no clear D. The sequenced material came from CD4+ T cells from blood, cultured in vitro. The clonotype originates from a human donor who had recovered from COVID-19. The CDR3, as DNA: TGCAGTGCTAGTCCTCCTAACTATGGCTACACCTTC. Translating gives CSASPPNYGYTF.